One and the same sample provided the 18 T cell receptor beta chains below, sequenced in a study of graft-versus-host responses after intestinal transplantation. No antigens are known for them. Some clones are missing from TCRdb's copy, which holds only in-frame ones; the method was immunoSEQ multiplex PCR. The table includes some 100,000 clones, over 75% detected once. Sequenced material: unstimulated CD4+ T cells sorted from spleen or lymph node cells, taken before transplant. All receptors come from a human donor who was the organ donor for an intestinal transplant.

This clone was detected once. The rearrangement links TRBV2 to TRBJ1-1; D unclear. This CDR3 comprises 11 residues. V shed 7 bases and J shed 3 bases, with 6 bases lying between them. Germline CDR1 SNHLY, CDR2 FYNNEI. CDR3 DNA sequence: TGTGCCAGCACGTTGCACACTGAAGCTTTCTTT. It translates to CASTLHTEAFF.

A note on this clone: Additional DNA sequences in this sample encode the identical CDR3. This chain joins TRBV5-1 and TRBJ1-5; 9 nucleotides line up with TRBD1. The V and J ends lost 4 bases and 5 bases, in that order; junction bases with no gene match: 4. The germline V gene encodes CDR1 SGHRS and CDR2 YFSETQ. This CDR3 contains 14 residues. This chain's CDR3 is CASSLTGGDQPQHF. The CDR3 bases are TGCGCCAGCAGCCTGACAGGGGGGGATCAGCCCCAGCATTTT.

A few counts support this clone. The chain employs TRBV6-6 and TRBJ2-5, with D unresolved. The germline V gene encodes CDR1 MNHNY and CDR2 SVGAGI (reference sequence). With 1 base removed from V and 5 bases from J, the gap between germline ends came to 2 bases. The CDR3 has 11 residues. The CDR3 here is CASSYFETQYF. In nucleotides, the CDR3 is TGTGCCAGCAGTTACTTTGAGACCCAGTACTTC.

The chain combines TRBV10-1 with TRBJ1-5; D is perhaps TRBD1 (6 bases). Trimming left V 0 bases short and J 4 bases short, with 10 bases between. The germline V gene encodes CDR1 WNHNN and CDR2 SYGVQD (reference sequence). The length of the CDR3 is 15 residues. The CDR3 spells CASSESLDRNQPQHF. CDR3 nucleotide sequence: TGCGCCAGCAGTGAGTCTTTGGACAGAAATCAGCCCCAGCATTTT.

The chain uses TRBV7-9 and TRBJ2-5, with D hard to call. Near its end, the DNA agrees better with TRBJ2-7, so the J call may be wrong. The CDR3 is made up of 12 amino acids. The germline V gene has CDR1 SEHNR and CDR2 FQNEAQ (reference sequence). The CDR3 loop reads CASSLSVYEQYF. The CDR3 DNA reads TGTGCCAGCAGCTTATCCGTCTACGAGCAGTACTTC.

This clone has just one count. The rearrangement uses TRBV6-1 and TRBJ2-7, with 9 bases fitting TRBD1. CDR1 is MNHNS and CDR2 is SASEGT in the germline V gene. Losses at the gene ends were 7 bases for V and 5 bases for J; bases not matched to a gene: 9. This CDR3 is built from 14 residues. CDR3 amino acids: CASKQGAKVDEQYF. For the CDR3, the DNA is TGTGCCAGCAAACAGGGGGCAAAAGTAGACGAGCAGTACTTC.

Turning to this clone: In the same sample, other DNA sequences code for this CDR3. CDR3: CASRGGSYNEQFF. The CDR3, as DNA: TGTGCCAGCCGTGGGGGGTCTTACAATGAGCAGTTCTTC. J is TRBJ2-1 and V is TRBV28; maybe TRBD2 (6 bases). Germline loops: CDR1 MDHEN, CDR2 SYDVKM. The CDR3 length is 13 residues. Trimming shortened V by 8 bases and J by 4 bases, and 12 bases separated the two germline ends.

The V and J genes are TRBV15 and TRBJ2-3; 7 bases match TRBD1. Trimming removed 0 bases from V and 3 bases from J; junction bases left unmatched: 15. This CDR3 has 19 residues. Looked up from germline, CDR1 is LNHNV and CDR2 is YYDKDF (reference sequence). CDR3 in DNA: TGTGCCACCAGCAGAGAGGTATCGTTAAGCAGGGGGAAAACAGATACGCAGTATTTT. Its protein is CATSREVSLSRGKTDTQYF.

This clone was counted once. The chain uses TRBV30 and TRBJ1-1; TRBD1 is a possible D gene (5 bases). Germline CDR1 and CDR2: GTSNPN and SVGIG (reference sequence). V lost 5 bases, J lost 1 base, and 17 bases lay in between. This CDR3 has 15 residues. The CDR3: CAWATGVWGNTEAFF. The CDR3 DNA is TGTGCCTGGGCGACGGGGGTTTGGGGGAACACTGAAGCTTTCTTT. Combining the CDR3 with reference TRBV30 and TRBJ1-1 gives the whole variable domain SQTIHQWPATLVQPVGSPLSLECTVEGTSNPNLYWYRQAAGRGLQLLFYSVGIGQISSEVPQNLSASRPQDRQFILSSKKLLLSDSGFYLCAWATGVWGNTEAFFGQGTRLTVV.

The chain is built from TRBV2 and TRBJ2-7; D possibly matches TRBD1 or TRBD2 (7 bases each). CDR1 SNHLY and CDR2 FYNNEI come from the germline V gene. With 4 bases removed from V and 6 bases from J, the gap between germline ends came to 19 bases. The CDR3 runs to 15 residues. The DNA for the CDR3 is TGTGCCAGCAGTGTACCGACAGGGTCGGGAGGCGAGCAGTACTTC. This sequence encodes CASSVPTGSGGEQYF.

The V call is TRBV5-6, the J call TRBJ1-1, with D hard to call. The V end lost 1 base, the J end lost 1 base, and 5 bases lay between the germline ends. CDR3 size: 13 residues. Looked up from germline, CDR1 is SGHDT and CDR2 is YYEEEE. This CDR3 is CASSLLQNTEAFF. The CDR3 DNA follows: TGTGCCAGCAGCTTGCTACAGAACACTGAAGCTTTCTTT.

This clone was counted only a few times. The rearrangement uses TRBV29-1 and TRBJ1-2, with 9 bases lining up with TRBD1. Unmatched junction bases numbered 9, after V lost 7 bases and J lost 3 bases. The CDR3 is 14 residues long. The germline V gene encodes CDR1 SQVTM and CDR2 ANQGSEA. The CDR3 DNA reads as TGCAGCGCCACAGGGGGCTACGGGGACTATGGCTACACCTTC. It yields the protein CSATGGYGDYGYTF.

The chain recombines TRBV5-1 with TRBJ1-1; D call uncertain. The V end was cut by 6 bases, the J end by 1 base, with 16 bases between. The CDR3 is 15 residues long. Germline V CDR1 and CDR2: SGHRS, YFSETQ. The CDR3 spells CASNPTLTENTEAFF. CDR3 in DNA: TGCGCCAGCAACCCCACATTAACGGAGAACACTGAAGCTTTCTTT. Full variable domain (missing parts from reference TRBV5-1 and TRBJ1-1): KAGVTQTPRYLIKTRGQQVTLSCSPISGHRSVSWYQQTPGQGLQFLFEYFSETQRNKGNFPGRFSGRQFSNSRSEMNVSTLELGDSALYLCASNPTLTENTEAFFGQGTRLTVV.

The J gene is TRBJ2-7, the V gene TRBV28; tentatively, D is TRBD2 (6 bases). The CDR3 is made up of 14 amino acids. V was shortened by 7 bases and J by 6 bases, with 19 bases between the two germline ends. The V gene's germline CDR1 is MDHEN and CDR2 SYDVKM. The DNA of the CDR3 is TGTGCCAGCATTCCCACGGGGGAGAGCCTCGAGCAGTACTTC. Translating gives CASIPTGESLEQYF.

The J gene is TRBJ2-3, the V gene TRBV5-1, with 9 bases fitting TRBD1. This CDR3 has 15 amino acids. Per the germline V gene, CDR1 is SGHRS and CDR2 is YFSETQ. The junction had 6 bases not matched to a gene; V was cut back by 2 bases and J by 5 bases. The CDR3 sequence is CASSFGTGLEDTQYF. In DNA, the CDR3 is TGCGCCAGCAGCTTTGGGACAGGGCTTGAAGATACGCAGTATTTT.

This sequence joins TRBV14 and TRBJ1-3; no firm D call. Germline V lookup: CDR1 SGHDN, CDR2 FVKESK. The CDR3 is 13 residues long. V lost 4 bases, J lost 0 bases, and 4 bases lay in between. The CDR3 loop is CASSLFSGNTIYF. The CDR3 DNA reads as TGTGCCAGCAGCCTGTTCTCTGGAAACACCATATATTTT.

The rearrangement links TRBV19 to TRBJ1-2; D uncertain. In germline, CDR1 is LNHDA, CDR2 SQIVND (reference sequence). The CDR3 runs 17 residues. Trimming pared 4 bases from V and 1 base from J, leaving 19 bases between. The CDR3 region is CASSTRPELYHNYGYTF. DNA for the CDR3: TGTGCCAGTAGTACCCGTCCAGAACTTTACCATAACTATGGCTACACCTTC.

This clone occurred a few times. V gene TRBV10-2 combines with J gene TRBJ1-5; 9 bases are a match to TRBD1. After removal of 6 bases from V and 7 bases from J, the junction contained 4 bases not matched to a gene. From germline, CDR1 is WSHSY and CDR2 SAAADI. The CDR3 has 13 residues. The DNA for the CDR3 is TGCGCCAGCAGGGGACAGGGCGGGCAGCCCCAGCATTTT. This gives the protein CASRGQGGQPQHF.